This entry is about one T cell receptor (beta chain). Its antigen is still unknown. One base away there is no much larger clone; base qualities are not given. The donors were roughly 39 Caucasian individuals from Russia, aged about 6 to 95 years, who were systemically healthy. Approximately 10 milliliters of peripheral blood were collected from each donor into EDTA-treated Vacutainer tubes. Ficoll-Paque density-gradient centrifugation was used to isolate PBMCs, with at least 6.5 million per sample. Trizol reagent was used to extract total RNA from PBMCs, with at least 6 micrograms per sample. For every donor, flow cytometry on a PBMC aliquot measured the percentage of naive CD45RAhigh/CD27high T cells. Library preparation used 5' RACE. The instrument was an Illumina HiSeq 2500. A second roughly 7 to 11 cycle PCR used a sample-barcoded 5' primer and a J-beta primer mix. A unique molecular identifier was introduced onto each TCR beta cDNA molecule by a template-switch 5' adaptor carrying 12 random nucleotides. Each sample yielded at least 2.5 million CDR3-containing paired-end reads. First-strand cDNA was synthesized from all RNA with the Mint cDNA synthesis kit, primed by a TRBC-specific oligonucleotide. Following uracil-DNA glycosylase treatment, all cDNA underwent a first 18-cycle PCR with the universal primers M1SS and BC2_uni_R. The published analysis was carried out like this. For normalization, 1 million high-quality reads were randomly selected from each sample, with every read carrying a distinct molecular identifier. Instead of being binned into consensus sequences, reads with shared molecular identifiers were discarded. MiTCR, with a Q25 quality threshold and the strictest error-elimination algorithm, was used for CDR3 identification, clonotype clustering and error correction. A nonparametric unseen species model with Euler transformation was used to estimate a lower bound on total TCR beta diversity. The public reads were reanalyzed by TCRdb: fastp trimming at Q25, MiXCR alignment, in-frame beta chains only. CDR3 protein sequences are deduplicated, and each keeps its most common genes and DNA. The V and J calls shown here were made by TCRdb, not taken from the authors' results. Present in this sample are roughly 1,800,000 distinct CDR3 sequences, around half of which were seen just once. Clones ranked in the top ten supply roughly 2% of the sample.

The CDR3 contains 14 residues, cysteine and phenylalanine counted. Just the 42-base CDR3 DNA is kept, in frame starting at base 1. Cut back by 5 bases and 3 bases, the V and J ends lie 9 bases apart. The germline V gene sets CDR1 to KGHDR and CDR2 to SFDVKD. This sample was included in a study of blood T cells in healthy people across ages (dated by TCRdb to between 2014 and 2017). Some background on the complete study: Template switching captured roughly one uniquely barcoded TCR beta cDNA molecule per two T cells in model experiments. To track age-related changes in TCR beta repertoire diversity, the study relied on deep sequencing normalized with unique cDNA molecular identifiers. The donors were divided into four age groups: young (average roughly 15 years), middle-aged (about 40), aged (around 59) and long-lived (about 79). Donors of different ages were randomly distributed across sequencing lanes to avoid experimental bias. Using the same blood draw, the study looked at two additional independent replicas of 1 million unique cDNA reads for two donors, one aged 18 to 29 and the other aged 80 or older. Results and caveats for the whole study, not just this receptor: Observed TCR beta diversity correlated strongly with the percentage of naive T cells measured by flow cytometry. Estimates of total diversity based on one million sequenced T cells were regarded as lower bounds and as underestimates. Donor CMV infection status was unknown, potentially confounding age-related changes in expanded clonotypes. Observed TCR beta diversity per million T cells fell roughly linearly with age, and a significant reduction was already apparent by age roughly 40. Compared with the aged group, the long-lived group had more naive CD4+ T cells, fewer expanded clones and increased TCR diversity, a pattern suggesting age selection. Since profiling was done on bulk unsorted PBMCs, naive and antigen-experienced compartments could not be conclusively compared.

This TCR was sampled from a woman in her forties in good health. The chain is assembled from TRBV24-1 and TRBJ2-2; the D segment cannot be called with confidence. The sequencing sample was made of blood. The sequenced DNA is TGTGCCACCAGTGTAGGTTCATACACCGGGGAGCTGTTTTTT. It codes for CATSVGSYTGELFF.